Listed here are 8 T cell receptor beta chains from one sample, sequenced in a study of blood T cell repertoires in COVID-19. Generated by immunoSEQ multiplex PCR, the TCRdb table keeps only in-frame clones and is missing some. This sample has 310,000 or so clones, with 90% found just once. Sequenced input: PBMCs or T cells enriched from blood (not recorded which). The receptor source for this set is a woman in her late teens or twenties with acute COVID-19.

The J gene is TRBJ1-2, the V gene TRBV11-2; D is undetermined. Trimming removed 3 bases from V and 8 bases from J, with 13 bases in between. Germline V lookup: CDR1 SGHAT, CDR2 FQNNGV. The CDR3 consists of 13 residues. The CDR3 is CASSFDSFRGYTF. CDR3 coding DNA: TGTGCCAGCAGCTTCGACTCCTTCCGAGGCTACACCTTC.

CDR3 region: CASSYSGQVNQPQHF. The DNA of the CDR3 is TGTGCCAGCAGTTACTCAGGACAGGTGAATCAGCCCCAGCATTTT. This chain uses TRBV6-5 with TRBJ1-5; TRBD1 matches 7 bases. The V and J ends lost 0 bases and 4 bases, in that order; junction bases with no gene match: 3. The germline CDR1 and CDR2 sequences are MNHEY and SVGAGI. CDR3 length: 15 amino acids.

This rearrangement joins TRBV19 to TRBJ2-5; 11 bases are a match to TRBD2. V lost 5 bases and J lost 2; bases outside the gene matches: 7. This CDR3 is 16 amino acids long. CDR1 is LNHDA, CDR2 SQIVND, per germline (reference sequence). Here the CDR3 reads CASSGSGRAWQETQYF. The CDR3 region has the DNA TGTGCCAGTAGTGGTAGCGGGAGGGCCTGGCAAGAGACCCAGTACTTC.

This chain joins TRBV2 and TRBJ1-1, with unresolved D. The CDR3 is 16 residues long. Trimming pared 7 bases from V and 0 bases from J, leaving 18 bases between. Germline CDR1 reads SNHLY; CDR2 reads FYNNEI. CDR3 sequence reads: CASMPRSRSMNTEAFF. The DNA for the CDR3 is TGTGCCAGCATGCCACGGAGCCGGTCAATGAACACTGAAGCTTTCTTT.

The V call is TRBV5-1, the J call TRBJ2-1, with 14 positions matching TRBD2. Germline V gene data show CDR1 as SGHRS and CDR2 as YFSETQ. This CDR3 is 16 amino acids long. V trimming: 0 bases; J trimming: 9 bases; junction bases outside the gene matches: 5. The CDR3 reads CASSLDTGTSGSEQFF. The CDR3 DNA is TGCGCCAGCAGCTTGGATACCGGGACTAGCGGGAGTGAGCAGTTCTTC.

J is TRBJ2-7 and V is TRBV9, with 13 positions matching TRBD2. The CDR3 extends over 15 amino acids. After removal of 3 bases from V and 2 bases from J, the junction contained 2 bases not matched to a gene. Per germline, CDR1 SGDLS and CDR2 YYNGEE. The CDR3 bases are TGTGCCAGCAGCGACGGACTAGCGGGAGCCTACGAGCAGTACTTC. Translation gives CASSDGLAGAYEQYF.

The chain has TRBV4-1 and TRBJ2-4, with a weak D call TRBD2 (5 bases). Trimming removed 3 bases at V and 2 bases at J, with 17 bases between. This CDR3 has 17 residues. The germline V gene has CDR1 MGHRA and CDR2 YSYEKL. Here the CDR3 reads CASSHGVASGTKNIQYF. The CDR3 DNA reads TGCGCCAGCAGCCATGGAGTCGCGTCGGGAACCAAAAACATTCAGTACTTC.

This clone was recorded only once. V and J are TRBV27 and TRBJ2-7, with a tentative D call TRBD2 (5 bases). This CDR3 is built from 15 residues. Trimming pared 2 bases from V and 2 bases from J, leaving 13 bases between. Germline CDR1 and CDR2: MNHEY and SMNVEV (reference sequence). The CDR3 region is CASSLAREKTYEQYF. DNA of the CDR3: TGTGCCAGCAGTTTAGCCCGGGAAAAAACCTACGAGCAGTACTTC.